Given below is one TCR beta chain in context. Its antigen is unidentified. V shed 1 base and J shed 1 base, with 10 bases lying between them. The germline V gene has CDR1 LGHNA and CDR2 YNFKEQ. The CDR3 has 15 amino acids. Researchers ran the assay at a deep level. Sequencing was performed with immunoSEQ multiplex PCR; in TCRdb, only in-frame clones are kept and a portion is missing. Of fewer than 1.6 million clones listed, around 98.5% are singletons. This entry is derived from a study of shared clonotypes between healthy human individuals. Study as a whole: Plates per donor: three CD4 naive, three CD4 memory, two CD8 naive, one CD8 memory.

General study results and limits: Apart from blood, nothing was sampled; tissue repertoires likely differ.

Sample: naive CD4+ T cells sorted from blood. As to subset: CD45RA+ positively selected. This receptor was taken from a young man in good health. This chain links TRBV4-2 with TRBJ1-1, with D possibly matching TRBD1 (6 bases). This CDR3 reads CASSQVSGANTEAFF. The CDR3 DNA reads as TGTGCCAGCAGCCAAGTCTCGGGGGCGAACACTGAAGCTTTCTTT.